Listed here is a single T cell receptor beta chain. The sample belongs to a study of OX40 agonist ivuxolimab in advanced cancers. The protocol was immunoSEQ multiplex PCR, while the TCRdb copy is restricted to in-frame clones and leaves out a portion. Among about 84,000 clones listed, 89% were seen once. Germline loops: CDR1 SQVTM, CDR2 ANQGSEA. V was trimmed by 3 bases and J by 0 bases, leaving 4 bases between them. CDR3 length: 12 residues. V and J are TRBV29-1 and TRBJ2-3; D gene ambiguous. The source is an adult with an advanced solid tumor such as melanoma, head and neck, liver or kidney cancer. The sample consisted of CD4+ or CD8+ T cells sorted from blood, taken in a trial of the OX40 agonist ivuxolimab. The CDR3 nucleotides are TGCAGCGTTGAGGGGAGCACAGATACGCAGTATTTT. This encodes CSVEGSTDTQYF.